This T cell receptor (beta chain) derives from a study of CD8+ T cells in alopecia areata. Described treatment: oral pan-JAK inhibitor, 5-10 mg twice daily. Sequencing relied on a cDNA template that was reverse transcribed from extracted RNA. Sequencing used immunoSEQ multiplex PCR; TCRdb keeps in-frame clones, though not all of them. The repertoire consists of fewer than 250,000 clones, with more than 30% occurring once and the leading ten covering 0.48%. In germline, CDR1 is SGHRS, CDR2 YFSETQ. CDR3 length: 14 amino acids. V lost 3 bases and J lost 1, with 10 bases in between. Note on this clone: Additional DNA sequences in this sample encode the identical CDR3.

The material sequenced was CD4+ T cells sorted from blood, taken between weeks 30 and 35, from a patient treated with tofacitinib. The TCR was taken from a human donor with alopecia areata. V gene TRBV5-1 combines with J gene TRBJ1-1; the D gene is possibly TRBD1 (6 bases). For the CDR3, the DNA is TGCGCCAGCAGCTCCGGACAGCCGAACACTGAAGCTTTCTTT. It yields the protein CASSSGQPNTEAFF.